The 5 T cell receptor beta chains presented below share a single source sample, sequenced in a study of cytomegalovirus exposure and HLA in healthy donors. 13 Jbeta primers and 60 Vbeta primers were used for the PCR. The table came from immunoSEQ multiplex PCR; TCRdb's copy has only in-frame clones and leaves some out. The data show some 190,000 clones, with 65% to 85% seen just once and about 3.1% held by the top ten. Material for sequencing was PBMCs. Every receptor here comes from a female donor in good health and CMV-seronegative.

This chain joins TRBV18 and TRBJ2-1, with 7 bases matching TRBD1. This CDR3 contains 16 residues. V gave up 1 base and J gave up 3 bases; unmatched junction bases: 6. Germline CDR1 is KGHSH and CDR2 is LQKENI. In DNA form, the CDR3 reads TGTGCCAGCTCACCACAGGCAGGGGGTGGCTACAATGAGCAGTTCTTC. Translated, it gives CASSPQAGGGYNEQFF.

V gene TRBV5-5 combines with J gene TRBJ2-1, with 7 bases aligning to TRBD1. The V and J ends lost 1 base and 2 bases, in that order; junction bases with no gene match: 12. The CDR3 is 18 amino acids. Germline V lookup: CDR1 SGHKS, CDR2 YYEKEE (reference sequence). The DNA for the CDR3 is TGTGCCAGCAGCTTGTCGGTTGGGCAGGGGGTGACCTACAATGAGCAGTTCTTC. Protein sequence: CASSLSVGQGVTYNEQFF.

The sample holds a few counts of this clone. The chain has TRBV28 and TRBJ1-2; 8 bases line up with TRBD1. CDR1 is MDHEN, CDR2 SYDVKM, per germline. This CDR3 region has 14 residues. With V trimmed by 6 bases and J by 2 bases, 5 bases remained unmatched. In DNA, the CDR3 is TGTGCCAGCAGCCCCGGGACAGGAAACTATGGCTACACCTTC. This codes for CASSPGTGNYGYTF.

V is TRBV6-5 and J is TRBJ2-7; 7 nucleotides line up with TRBD1. CDR1 and CDR2 from the germline V gene are MNHEY and SVGAGI. V lost 3 bases to trimming and J lost 2 bases; unmatched junction nucleotides: 7. CDR3 length equals 15 residues. The CDR3 here is CASSYGWDRPYEQYF. In DNA, the CDR3 is TGTGCCAGCAGTTATGGCTGGGACAGACCCTACGAGCAGTACTTC.

This clone was counted between two and nine times. The J gene is TRBJ2-1, the V gene TRBV27; 8 bases line up with TRBD1. Trimming at V came to 2 bases and at J to 9 bases, leaving 6 bases not matched to a gene. This CDR3 has 14 residues. The germline CDR1 and CDR2 sequences are MNHEY and SMNVEV (reference sequence). This chain's CDR3 is CASSLGQGRGEQFF. In DNA form, the CDR3 reads TGTGCCAGCAGTTTAGGACAGGGCCGGGGTGAGCAGTTCTTC.